This T cell receptor (beta chain) was documented in a study of T cell responses to AZD1222 COVID-19 vaccine. General observations from the study: After the peak T cell response, and only then, were repertoires sampled. The donor cohort was predominantly white British with a female majority, and clonal diversity may have been underestimated.

Germline-derived CDR1 and CDR2 are GTSNPN and SVGIG (reference sequence). CDR3 length: 13 amino acids. The ends were cut back, 5 bases at V and 1 base at J, with 11 bases in the middle. The assay was immunoSEQ multiplex PCR, and TCRdb's table has in-frame clones only and misses some. The table includes about 150,000 clones, 80% to 95% detected once. A remark on this clone: Antigen specificity is unknown.

Sequenced here: peripheral blood, sampled 28 days after the second AZD1222 dose. This sequence originates from an adult who received the AZD1222 COVID-19 vaccine. J is TRBJ1-1 and V is TRBV30; D perhaps matches TRBD1 (5 bases). The CDR3 here is CAWWGRQNTEAFF. For the CDR3, the DNA is TGTGCCTGGTGGGGACGCCAGAACACTGAAGCTTTCTTT. The whole variable domain, filled in from reference TRBV30 and TRBJ1-1, reads SQTIHQWPATLVQPVGSPLSLECTVEGTSNPNLYWYRQAAGRGLQLLFYSVGIGQISSEVPQNLSASRPQDRQFILSSKKLLLSDSGFYLCAWWGRQNTEAFFGQGTRLTVV.